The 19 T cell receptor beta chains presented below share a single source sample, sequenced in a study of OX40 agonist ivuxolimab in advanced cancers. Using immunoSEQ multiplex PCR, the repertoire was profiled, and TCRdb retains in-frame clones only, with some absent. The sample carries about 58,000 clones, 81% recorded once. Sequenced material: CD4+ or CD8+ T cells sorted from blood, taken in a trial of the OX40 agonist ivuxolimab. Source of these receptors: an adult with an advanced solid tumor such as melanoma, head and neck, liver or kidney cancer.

The CDR3 spells CASSRDRNGNTIYF. As DNA, the CDR3 is TGTGCCAGCAGTCGAGACAGAAACGGAAACACCATATATTTT. V gene TRBV6-6 combines with J gene TRBJ1-3, with D possibly TRBD1 on 5 matching bases. Trimming removed 5 bases from V and 4 bases from J, with 12 bases in between. Germline assignment: CDR1 MNHNY and CDR2 SVGAGI (reference sequence). The CDR3 runs to 14 residues.

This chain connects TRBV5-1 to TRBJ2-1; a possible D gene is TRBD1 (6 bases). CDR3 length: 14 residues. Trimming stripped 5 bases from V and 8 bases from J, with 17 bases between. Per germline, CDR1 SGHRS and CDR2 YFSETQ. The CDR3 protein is CASRSRGTAHEQFF. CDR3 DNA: TGCGCCAGCAGGAGCAGGGGCACGGCCCATGAGCAGTTCTTC.

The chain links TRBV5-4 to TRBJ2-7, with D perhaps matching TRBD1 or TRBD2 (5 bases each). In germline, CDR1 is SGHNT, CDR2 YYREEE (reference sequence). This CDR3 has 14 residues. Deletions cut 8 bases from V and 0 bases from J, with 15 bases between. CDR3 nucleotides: TGTGCCAGTGGGCATTCAGGGAGCTCCTACGAGCAGTACTTC. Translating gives CASGHSGSSYEQYF.

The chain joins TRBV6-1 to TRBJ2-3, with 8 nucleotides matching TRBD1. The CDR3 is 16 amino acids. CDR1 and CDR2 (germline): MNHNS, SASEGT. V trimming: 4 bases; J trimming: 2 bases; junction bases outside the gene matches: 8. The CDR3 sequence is CASSAATGGITDTQYF. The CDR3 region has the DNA TGTGCCAGCAGTGCCGCCACAGGGGGGATCACAGATACGCAGTATTTT.

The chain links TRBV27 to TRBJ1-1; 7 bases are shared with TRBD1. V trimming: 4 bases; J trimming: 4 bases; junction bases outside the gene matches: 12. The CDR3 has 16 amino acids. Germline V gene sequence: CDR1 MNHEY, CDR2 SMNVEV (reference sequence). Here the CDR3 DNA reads TGTGCCAGCAGTTCTCCGGGACAGTCAAGAGGCACTGAAGCTTTCTTT. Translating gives CASSSPGQSRGTEAFF.

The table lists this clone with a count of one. In nucleotides, the CDR3 is TGTGCCAGCAGCCCCGGATCCCAAGAGACCCAGTACTTC. It yields the protein CASSPGSQETQYF. The chain carries TRBV7-3 and TRBJ2-5; no clear D gene. V dropped 5 bases and J dropped 1 base, with 8 bases sitting between them. The germline V gene has CDR1 SGHTA and CDR2 FQGTGA. The CDR3 spans 13 residues.

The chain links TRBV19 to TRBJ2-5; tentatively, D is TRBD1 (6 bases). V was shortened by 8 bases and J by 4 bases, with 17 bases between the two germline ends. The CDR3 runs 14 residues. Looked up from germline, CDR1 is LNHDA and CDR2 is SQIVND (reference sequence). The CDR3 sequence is CASPRPRRGETQYF. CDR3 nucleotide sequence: TGTGCCAGTCCCCGCCCCCGCAGGGGAGAGACCCAGTACTTC.

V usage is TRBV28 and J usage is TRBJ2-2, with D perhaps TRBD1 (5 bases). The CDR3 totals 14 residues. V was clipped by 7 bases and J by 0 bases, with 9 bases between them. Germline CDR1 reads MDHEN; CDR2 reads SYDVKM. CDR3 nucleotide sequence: TGTGCCAGCAAGAGACAGCCGAACACCGGGGAGCTGTTTTTT. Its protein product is CASKRQPNTGELFF.

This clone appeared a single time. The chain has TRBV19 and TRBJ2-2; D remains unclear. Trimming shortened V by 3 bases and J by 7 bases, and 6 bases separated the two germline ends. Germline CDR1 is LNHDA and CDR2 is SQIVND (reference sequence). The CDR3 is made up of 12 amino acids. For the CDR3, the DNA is TGTGCCAGTAGTATGTCTCTCGGGGAGCTGTTTTTT. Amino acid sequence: CASSMSLGELFF.

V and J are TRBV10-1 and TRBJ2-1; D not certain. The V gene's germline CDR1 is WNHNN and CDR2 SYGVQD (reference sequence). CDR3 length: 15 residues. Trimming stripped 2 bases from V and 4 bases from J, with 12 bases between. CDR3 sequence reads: CASSETVAGYNEQFF. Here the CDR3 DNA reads TGCGCCAGCAGTGAGACGGTAGCCGGTTACAATGAGCAGTTCTTC.

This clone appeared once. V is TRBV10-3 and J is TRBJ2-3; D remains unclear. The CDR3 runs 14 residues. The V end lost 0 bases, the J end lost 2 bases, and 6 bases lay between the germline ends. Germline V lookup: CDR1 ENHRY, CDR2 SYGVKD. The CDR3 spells CAISESGNTDTQYF. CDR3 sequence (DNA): TGTGCCATCAGTGAGTCGGGAAACACAGATACGCAGTATTTT.

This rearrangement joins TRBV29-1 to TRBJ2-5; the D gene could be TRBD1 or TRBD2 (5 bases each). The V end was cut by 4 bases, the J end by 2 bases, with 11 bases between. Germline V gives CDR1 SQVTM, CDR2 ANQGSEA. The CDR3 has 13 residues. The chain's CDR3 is CSVGGSDQETQYF. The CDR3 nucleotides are TGCAGCGTTGGGGGGAGCGATCAAGAGACCCAGTACTTC.

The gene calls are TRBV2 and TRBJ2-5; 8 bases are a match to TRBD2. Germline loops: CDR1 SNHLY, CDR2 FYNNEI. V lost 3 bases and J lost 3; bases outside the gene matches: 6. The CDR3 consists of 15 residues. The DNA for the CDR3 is TGTGCCAGCAGTGATGACGGGGGGGCGAAAGAGACCCAGTACTTC. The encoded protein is CASSDDGGAKETQYF.

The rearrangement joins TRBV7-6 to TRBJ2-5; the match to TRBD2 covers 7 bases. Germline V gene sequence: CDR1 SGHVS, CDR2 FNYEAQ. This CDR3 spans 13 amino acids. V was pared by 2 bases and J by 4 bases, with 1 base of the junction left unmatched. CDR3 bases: TGTGCCAGCAGCTTACCGGGAGGAGAGACCCAGTACTTC. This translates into CASSLPGGETQYF.

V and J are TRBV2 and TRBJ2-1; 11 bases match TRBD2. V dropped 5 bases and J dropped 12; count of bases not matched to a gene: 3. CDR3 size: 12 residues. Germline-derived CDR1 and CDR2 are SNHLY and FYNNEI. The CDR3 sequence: CASSQLAGVQFF. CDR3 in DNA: TGTGCCAGCAGTCAACTAGCGGGGGTGCAGTTCTTC.

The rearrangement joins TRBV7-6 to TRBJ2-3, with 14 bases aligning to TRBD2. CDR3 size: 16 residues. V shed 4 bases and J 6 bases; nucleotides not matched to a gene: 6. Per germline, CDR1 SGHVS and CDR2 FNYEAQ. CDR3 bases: TGTGCCAGCAGCTCCGGACTAGCGGGGGGAGGGGATACGCAGTATTTT. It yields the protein CASSSGLAGGGDTQYF.

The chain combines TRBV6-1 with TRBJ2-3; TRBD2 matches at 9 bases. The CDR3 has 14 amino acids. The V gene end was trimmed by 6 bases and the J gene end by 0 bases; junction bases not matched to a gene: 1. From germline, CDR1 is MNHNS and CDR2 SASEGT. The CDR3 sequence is CASSLAGSTDTQYF. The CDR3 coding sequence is TGTGCCAGCAGCCTAGCGGGGAGCACAGATACGCAGTATTTT.

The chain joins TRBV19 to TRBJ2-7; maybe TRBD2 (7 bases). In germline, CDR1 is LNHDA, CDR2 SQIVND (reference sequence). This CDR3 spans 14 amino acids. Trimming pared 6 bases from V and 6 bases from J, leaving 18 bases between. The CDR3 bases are TGTGCCAGTAGGGACTCGACAGGACTAGGCGAGCAGTACTTC. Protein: CASRDSTGLGEQYF.

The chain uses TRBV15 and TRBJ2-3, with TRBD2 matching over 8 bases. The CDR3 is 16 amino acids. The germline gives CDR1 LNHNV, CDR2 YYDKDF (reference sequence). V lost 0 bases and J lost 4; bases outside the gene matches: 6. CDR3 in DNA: TGTGCCACCAGCAGAGATCCAGCGGGGGCAGCAGATACGCAGTATTTT. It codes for CATSRDPAGAADTQYF.